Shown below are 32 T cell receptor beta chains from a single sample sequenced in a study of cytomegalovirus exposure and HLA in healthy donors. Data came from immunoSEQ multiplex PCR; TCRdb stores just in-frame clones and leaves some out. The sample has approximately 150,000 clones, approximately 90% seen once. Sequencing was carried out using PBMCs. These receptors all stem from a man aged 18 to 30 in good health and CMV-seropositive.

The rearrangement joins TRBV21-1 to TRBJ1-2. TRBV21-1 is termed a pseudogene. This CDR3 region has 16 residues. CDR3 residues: CATLRGGDSVNYGYTF. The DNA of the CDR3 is TGTGCCACCCTCCGGGGGGGGGACTCGGTGAACTATGGCTACACCTTC.

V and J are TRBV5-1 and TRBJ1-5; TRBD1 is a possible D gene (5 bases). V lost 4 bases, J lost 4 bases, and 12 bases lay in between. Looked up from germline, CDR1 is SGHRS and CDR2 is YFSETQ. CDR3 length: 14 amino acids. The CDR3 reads CASSLGEGNQPQHF. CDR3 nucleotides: TGCGCCAGCAGCCTAGGGGAAGGGAATCAGCCCCAGCATTTT.

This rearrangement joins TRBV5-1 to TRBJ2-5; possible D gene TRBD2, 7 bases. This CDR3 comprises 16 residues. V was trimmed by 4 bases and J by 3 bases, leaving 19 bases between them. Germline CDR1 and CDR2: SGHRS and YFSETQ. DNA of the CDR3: TGCGCCAGCAGCCCGGTCGGGGGGACACCTAAAGAGACCCAGTACTTC. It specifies CASSPVGGTPKETQYF.

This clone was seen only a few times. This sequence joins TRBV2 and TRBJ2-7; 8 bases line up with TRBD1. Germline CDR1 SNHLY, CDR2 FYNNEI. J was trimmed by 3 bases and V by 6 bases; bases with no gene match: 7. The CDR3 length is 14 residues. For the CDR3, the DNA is TGTGCCAGCAGGGACGGACAGGGCAACTACGAGCAGTACTTC. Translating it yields CASRDGQGNYEQYF.

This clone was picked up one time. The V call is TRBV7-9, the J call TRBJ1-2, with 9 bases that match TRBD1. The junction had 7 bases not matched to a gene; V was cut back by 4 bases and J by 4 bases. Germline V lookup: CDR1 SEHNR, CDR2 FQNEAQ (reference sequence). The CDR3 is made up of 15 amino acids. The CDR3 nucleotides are TGTGCCAGCAGCTCCAGGACAGGGGTGGGCTATGGCTACACCTTC. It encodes CASSSRTGVGYGYTF.

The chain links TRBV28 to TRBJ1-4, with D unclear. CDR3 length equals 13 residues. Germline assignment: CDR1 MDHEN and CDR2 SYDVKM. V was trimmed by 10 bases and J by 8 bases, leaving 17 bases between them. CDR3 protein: CATVRANEEKLFF. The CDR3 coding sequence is TGTGCCACCGTGAGGGCTAATGAAGAAAAACTGTTTTTT.

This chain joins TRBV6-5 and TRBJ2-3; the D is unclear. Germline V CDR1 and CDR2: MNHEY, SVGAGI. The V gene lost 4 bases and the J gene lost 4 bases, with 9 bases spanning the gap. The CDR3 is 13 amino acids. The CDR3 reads CASSFRFSDTQYF. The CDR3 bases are TGTGCCAGCAGTTTCCGGTTTTCAGATACGCAGTATTTT.

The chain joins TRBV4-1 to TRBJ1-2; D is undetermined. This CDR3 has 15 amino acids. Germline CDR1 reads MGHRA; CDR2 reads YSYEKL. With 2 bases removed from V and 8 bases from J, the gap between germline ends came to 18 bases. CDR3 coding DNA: TGCGCCAGCAGCCAATTTCCTGGGGAGGGAGGAGGCTACACCTTC. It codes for CASSQFPGEGGGYTF.

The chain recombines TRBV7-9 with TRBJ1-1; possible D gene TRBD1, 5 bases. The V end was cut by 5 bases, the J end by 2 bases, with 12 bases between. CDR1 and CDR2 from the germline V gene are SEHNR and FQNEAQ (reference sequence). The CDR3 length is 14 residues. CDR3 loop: CASSPTVLNTEAFF. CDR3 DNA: TGTGCCAGCAGCCCGACAGTATTAAACACTGAAGCTTTCTTT.

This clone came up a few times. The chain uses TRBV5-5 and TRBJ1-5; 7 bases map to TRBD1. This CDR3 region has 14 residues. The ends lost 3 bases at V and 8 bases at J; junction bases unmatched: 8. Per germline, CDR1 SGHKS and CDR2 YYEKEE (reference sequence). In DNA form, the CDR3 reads TGTGCCAGCAGCTATATAGACAGGGTGGAGCCCCAGCATTTT. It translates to CASSYIDRVEPQHF.

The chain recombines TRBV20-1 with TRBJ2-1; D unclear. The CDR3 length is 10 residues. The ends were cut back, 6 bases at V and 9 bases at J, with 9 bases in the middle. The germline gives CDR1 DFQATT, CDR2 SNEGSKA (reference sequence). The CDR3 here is CSATLGEQFF. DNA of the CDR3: TGCAGTGCCACCCTAGGTGAGCAGTTCTTC.

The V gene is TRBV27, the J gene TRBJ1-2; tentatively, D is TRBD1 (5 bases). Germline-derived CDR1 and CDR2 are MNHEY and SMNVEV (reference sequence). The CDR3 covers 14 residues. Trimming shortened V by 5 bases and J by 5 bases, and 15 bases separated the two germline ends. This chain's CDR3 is CASSPRGAGYGYTF. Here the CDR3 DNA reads TGTGCCAGCAGTCCCCGCGGCGCAGGGTATGGCTACACCTTC.

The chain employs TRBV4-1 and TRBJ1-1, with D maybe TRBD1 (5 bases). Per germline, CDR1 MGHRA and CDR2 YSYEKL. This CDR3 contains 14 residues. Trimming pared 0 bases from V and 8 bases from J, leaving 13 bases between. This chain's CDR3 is CASSQDKGWLEAFF. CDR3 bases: TGCGCCAGCAGCCAAGATAAGGGGTGGCTAGAAGCTTTCTTT.

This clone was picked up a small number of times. Written as DNA, the CDR3 is TGCGCCAGCAGGTCTAGCGGGAGTAACCAAGAGACCCAGTACTTC. It is translated as CASRSSGSNQETQYF. V is TRBV5-1 and J is TRBJ2-5; 10 bases map to TRBD2. The CDR3 is made up of 15 amino acids. Losses at the gene ends were 5 bases for V and 0 bases for J; bases not matched to a gene: 4. CDR1 and CDR2 from the germline V gene are SGHRS and YFSETQ.

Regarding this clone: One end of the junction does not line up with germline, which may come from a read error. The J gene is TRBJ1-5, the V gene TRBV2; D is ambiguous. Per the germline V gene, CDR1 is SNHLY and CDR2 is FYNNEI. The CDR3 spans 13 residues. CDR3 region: CASKRVGNLPQHF. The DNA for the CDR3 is TGTGCCAGCAAGAGGGTTGGCAATCTGCCCCAGCATTTT.

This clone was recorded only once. The CDR3 protein is CASSEAGQHTEAFF. The CDR3 DNA reads as TGTGCCAGCAGTGAAGCCGGACAGCACACTGAAGCTTTCTTT. The J gene is TRBJ1-1, the V gene TRBV6-1, with D maybe TRBD1 (6 bases). The CDR3 is made up of 14 amino acids. CDR1 is MNHNS, CDR2 SASEGT, per germline. V gave up 0 bases and J gave up 3 bases, with 8 bases separating them.

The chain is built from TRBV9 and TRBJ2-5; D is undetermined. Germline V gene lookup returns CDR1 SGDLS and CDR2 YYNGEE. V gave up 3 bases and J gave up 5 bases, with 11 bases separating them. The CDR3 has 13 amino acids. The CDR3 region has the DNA TGTGCCAGCAGCGCCAGTTCCCCGGAGACCCAGTACTTC. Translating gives CASSASSPETQYF.

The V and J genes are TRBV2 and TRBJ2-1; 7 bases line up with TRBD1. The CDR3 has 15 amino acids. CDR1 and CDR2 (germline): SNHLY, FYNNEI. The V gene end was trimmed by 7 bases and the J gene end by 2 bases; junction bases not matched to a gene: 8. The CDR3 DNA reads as TGTGCCAGCAACCCGGACAGGATACCCTACAATGAGCAGTTCTTC. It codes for CASNPDRIPYNEQFF.

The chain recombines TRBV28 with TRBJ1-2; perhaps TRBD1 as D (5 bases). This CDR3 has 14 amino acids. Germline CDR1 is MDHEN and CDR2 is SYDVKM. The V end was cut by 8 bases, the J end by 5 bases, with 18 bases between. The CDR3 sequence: CASCPGGVNYGYTF. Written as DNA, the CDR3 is TGTGCCAGCTGCCCCGGGGGGGTGAATTATGGCTACACCTTC.

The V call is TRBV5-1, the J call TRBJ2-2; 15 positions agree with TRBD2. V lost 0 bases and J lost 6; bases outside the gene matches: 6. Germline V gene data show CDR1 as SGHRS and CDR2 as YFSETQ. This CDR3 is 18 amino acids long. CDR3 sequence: CASSLGTSGRAEAGELFF. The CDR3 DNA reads TGCGCCAGCAGCTTGGGGACTAGCGGGAGGGCCGAAGCCGGGGAGCTGTTTTTT.

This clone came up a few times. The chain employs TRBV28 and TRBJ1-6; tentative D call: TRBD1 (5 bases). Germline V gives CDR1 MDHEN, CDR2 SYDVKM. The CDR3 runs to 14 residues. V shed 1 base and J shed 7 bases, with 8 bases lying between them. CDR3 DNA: TGTGCCAGCAGTTTATACGCAGGGAATTCACCCCTCCACTTT. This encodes CASSLYAGNSPLHF.

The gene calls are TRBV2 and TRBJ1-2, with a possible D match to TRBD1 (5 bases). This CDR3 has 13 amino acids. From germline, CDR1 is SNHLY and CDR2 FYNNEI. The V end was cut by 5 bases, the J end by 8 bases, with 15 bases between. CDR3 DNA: TGTGCCAGCAGTAACCAGGGACTGGGGGGCTACACCTTC. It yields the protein CASSNQGLGGYTF.

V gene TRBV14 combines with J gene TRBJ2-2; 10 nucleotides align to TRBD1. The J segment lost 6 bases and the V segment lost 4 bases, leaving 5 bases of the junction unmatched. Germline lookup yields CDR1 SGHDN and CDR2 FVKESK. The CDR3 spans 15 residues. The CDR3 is CASSLRDRGPGELFF. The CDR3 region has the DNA TGTGCCAGCAGCCTGCGGGACAGGGGTCCCGGGGAGCTGTTTTTT.

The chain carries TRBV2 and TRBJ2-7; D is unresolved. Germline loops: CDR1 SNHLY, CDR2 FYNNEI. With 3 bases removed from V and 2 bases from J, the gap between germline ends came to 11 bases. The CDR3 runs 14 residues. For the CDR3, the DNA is TGTGCCAGCAGTGATCCAGCGAGAACCTACGAGCAGTACTTC. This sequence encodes CASSDPARTYEQYF.

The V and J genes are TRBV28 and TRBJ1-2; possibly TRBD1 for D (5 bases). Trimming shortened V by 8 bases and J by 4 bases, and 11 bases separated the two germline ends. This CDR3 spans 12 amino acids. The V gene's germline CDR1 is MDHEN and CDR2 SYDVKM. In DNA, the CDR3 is TGTGCCAGCGCTTGGGGGGGCTATGGCTACACCTTC. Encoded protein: CASAWGGYGYTF.

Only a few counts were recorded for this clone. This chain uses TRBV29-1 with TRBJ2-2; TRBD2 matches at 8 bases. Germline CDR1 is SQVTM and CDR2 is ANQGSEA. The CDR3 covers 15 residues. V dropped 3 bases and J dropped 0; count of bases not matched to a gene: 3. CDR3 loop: CSVESGGANTGELFF. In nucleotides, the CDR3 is TGCAGCGTTGAGTCCGGGGGGGCGAACACCGGGGAGCTGTTTTTT.

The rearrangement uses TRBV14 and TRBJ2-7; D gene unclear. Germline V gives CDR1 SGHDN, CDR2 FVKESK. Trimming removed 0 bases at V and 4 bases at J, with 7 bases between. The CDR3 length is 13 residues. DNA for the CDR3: TGTGCCAGCAGCCAAGAATCCGTGTACGAGCAGTACTTC. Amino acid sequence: CASSQESVYEQYF.

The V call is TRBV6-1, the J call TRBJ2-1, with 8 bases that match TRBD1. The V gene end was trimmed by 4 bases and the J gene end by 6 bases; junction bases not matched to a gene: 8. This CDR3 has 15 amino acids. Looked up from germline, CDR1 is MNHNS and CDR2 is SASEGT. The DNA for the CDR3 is TGTGCCAGCAGTGCCCGACAGGGGTTGGGCAATGAGCAGTTCTTC. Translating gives CASSARQGLGNEQFF.

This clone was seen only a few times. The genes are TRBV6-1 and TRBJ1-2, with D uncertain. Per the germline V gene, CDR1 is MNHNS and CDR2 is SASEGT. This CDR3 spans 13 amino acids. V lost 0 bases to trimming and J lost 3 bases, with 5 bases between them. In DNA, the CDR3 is TGTGCCAGCAGTGAAGCAGCCTACTATGGCTACACCTTC. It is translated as CASSEAAYYGYTF.

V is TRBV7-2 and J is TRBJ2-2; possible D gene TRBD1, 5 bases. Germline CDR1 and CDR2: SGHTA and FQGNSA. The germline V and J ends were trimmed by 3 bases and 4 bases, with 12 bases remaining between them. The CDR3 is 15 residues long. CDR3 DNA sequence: TGTGCCAGCAGCTTCCTGGTAGGGGCCACCGGGGAGCTGTTTTTT. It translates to CASSFLVGATGELFF.

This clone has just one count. CDR3 amino acids: CASSYRTGGNYGYTF. The CDR3 DNA sequence: TGTGCCAGCAGTTACCGGACAGGGGGTAACTATGGCTACACCTTC. The chain couples TRBV6-5 to TRBJ1-2; 10 positions match TRBD1. This CDR3 region has 15 residues. Trimming at V came to 2 bases and at J to 1 base, leaving 1 base not matched to a gene. Germline CDR1 MNHEY, CDR2 SVGAGI.

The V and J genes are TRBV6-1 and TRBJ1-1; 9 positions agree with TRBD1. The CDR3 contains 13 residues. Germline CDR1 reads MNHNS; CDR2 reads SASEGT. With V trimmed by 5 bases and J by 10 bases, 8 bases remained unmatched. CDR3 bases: TGTGCCAGCAGTTCCTCGGGACAGGGCCTAGCTTTCTTT. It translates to CASSSSGQGLAFF.